This T cell receptor (beta chain) emerged from a study of cytomegalovirus exposure and HLA in healthy donors. Study findings and constraints: Published work reported that the classifier diagnosed cytomegalovirus status with high specificity and sensitivity.

About this clone itself: Its antigen remains unknown.

This CDR3 is built from 16 residues. Germline values: CDR1 MNHEY, CDR2 SVGAGI. Trimming stripped 4 bases from V and 3 bases from J, with 18 bases between. With 60 Vbeta and 13 Jbeta primers, the PCR was carried out. Data came from immunoSEQ multiplex PCR; TCRdb stores just in-frame clones and leaves some out. The sample contains approximately 140,000 clones, less than 85% of which appear only once. This TCR came from a man aged 45-60 years in good health and CMV-seropositive. The sample comprised PBMCs. This chain uses TRBV6-5 with TRBJ2-5; D is possibly TRBD1 (6 bases). The chain's CDR3 is CASSSFQQTGEETQYF. The CDR3 DNA is TGTGCCAGCAGTTCATTTCAACAGACAGGAGAAGAGACCCAGTACTTC.